This T cell receptor (beta chain) was observed in a study of technical replicates of blood from a handful of donors (TCRdb year 2017). Library preparation used the immunoSEQ multiplex PCR assay. TCRdb provides this immuneACCESS table in a form limited to in-frame rearrangements. Some clones are lacking; in checked studies, under half of them reflect an unresolved V gene, and why the rest are absent is not known. The sample profile shows roughly 97,000 clones; around 96% of them were found once. Of the sample, roughly 0.35% falls within the top ten clones. The CDR3 runs 13 amino acids, cysteine and phenylalanine included. Kept here is only the CDR3 DNA, which spans 39 bases and is read in frame from base 1. Reading the germline V gene gives CDR1 SGHNT and CDR2 YENEEA. For this chain, trimming is 6 bases at the V end and 6 bases at the J end, and the number of junction bases without a gene match is 6.

In the case of this clone: What antigen it recognizes has not been identified. The input lacks base qualities; no much larger clone sits a single base away.

The sequencing sample was made of T cells isolated from PBMCs. Recombination joined TRBV11-3 with TRBJ2-3; TRBD2 lines up with 7 middle nucleotides. This TCR was recovered from a human donor in good health. DNA sequence: TGTGCCAGCAGTTCGCGACTAGCTGATACGCAGTATTTT. Translated, it gives CASSSRLADTQYF.